Below are 9 T cell receptor beta chains sequenced from a single sample in a study of cytomegalovirus exposure and HLA in healthy donors. With 60 Vbeta and 13 Jbeta primers, the PCR was carried out. TCRdb's table, derived via immunoSEQ multiplex PCR, lists solely in-frame clones and lacks some. Among about 170,000 clones, less than 75% were seen once, and the ten largest hold about 1.6%. The specimen was PBMCs. Receptor source: a girl aged 5 to 17 in good health and CMV-seronegative.

In this sample, this clone turned up once. V gene TRBV5-1 combines with J gene TRBJ1-1, with a possible D match to TRBD1 (5 bases). V was cut by 4 bases and J by 4 bases, with 17 bases left in between. Germline V lookup: CDR1 SGHRS, CDR2 YFSETQ. This CDR3 region has 15 residues. CDR3: CASSQGQARVTEAFF. CDR3 in DNA: TGCGCCAGCAGCCAAGGACAAGCACGGGTCACTGAAGCTTTCTTT.

This rearrangement joins TRBV9 to TRBJ1-5; TRBD1 might be the D (5 bases). Germline assignment: CDR1 SGDLS and CDR2 YYNGEE. Trimming shortened V by 3 bases and J by 11 bases, and 15 bases separated the two germline ends. The CDR3 spans 13 residues. The CDR3 spells CASSADTWGAQHF. The CDR3 region has the DNA TGTGCCAGCAGCGCCGACACTTGGGGGGCCCAGCATTTT.

The chain uses TRBV6-5 and TRBJ1-4, with TRBD1 matching over 7 bases. J gave up 0 bases and V 7 bases, and 5 bases lay outside the gene matches. This CDR3 is 15 amino acids long. Looked up from germline, CDR1 is MNHEY and CDR2 is SVGAGI. The CDR3 here is CASTGGISTNEKLFF. The CDR3 nucleotides read TGTGCCAGCACAGGGGGGATTTCAACTAATGAAAAACTGTTTTTT.

This chain links TRBV29-1 with TRBJ1-2; D unresolved. V lost 6 bases to trimming and J lost 2 bases, with 10 bases between them. Germline CDR1 is SQVTM and CDR2 is ANQGSEA. CDR3 length equals 12 residues. DNA of the CDR3: TGCAGCGTGCAGGAACCAAACTATGGCTACACCTTC. Translation: CSVQEPNYGYTF.

This chain connects TRBV27 to TRBJ1-5; 7 bases line up with TRBD1. CDR3 length: 14 residues. In germline, CDR1 is MNHEY, CDR2 SMNVEV (reference sequence). V shed 5 bases and J 6 bases; nucleotides not matched to a gene: 7. The CDR3 spells CASSLYRGTQPQHF. In DNA form, the CDR3 reads TGTGCCAGCAGTCTATACAGGGGTACTCAGCCCCAGCATTTT.

Regarding this clone: The sample contains more than one DNA sequence encoding this CDR3. This chain uses TRBV10-3 with TRBJ1-5; D unresolved. CDR1 is ENHRY and CDR2 is SYGVKD in the germline V gene. The V end lost 3 bases, the J end lost 1 base, and 7 bases lay between the germline ends. This CDR3 contains 14 residues. The CDR3 sequence: CAISEGGSNQPQHF. The CDR3 DNA follows: TGTGCCATCAGTGAAGGAGGAAGCAATCAGCCCCAGCATTTT.

The chain recombines TRBV5-1 with TRBJ1-5; no clear D. The CDR3 spans 14 residues. V was clipped by 1 base and J by 5 bases, with 10 bases between them. Germline lookup yields CDR1 SGHRS and CDR2 YFSETQ. The CDR3 region is CASSLYGGDQPQHF. Here the CDR3 DNA reads TGCGCCAGCAGCTTGTACGGCGGAGATCAGCCCCAGCATTTT. Together with reference TRBV5-1 and TRBJ1-5, the CDR3 gives the full variable domain: KAGVTQTPRYLIKTRGQQVTLSCSPISGHRSVSWYQQTPGQGLQFLFEYFSETQRNKGNFPGRFSGRQFSNSRSEMNVSTLELGDSALYLCASSLYGGDQPQHFGDGTRLSIL.

This clone was observed once. This chain links TRBV29-1 with TRBJ2-1; weak D call: TRBD1 (5 bases). Germline V gives CDR1 SQVTM, CDR2 ANQGSEA. CDR3 length: 15 amino acids. V lost 0 bases, J lost 4 bases, and 13 bases lay in between. This CDR3 reads CSVEDGAATYNEQFF. CDR3 in DNA: TGCAGCGTTGAAGATGGGGCGGCTACTTACAATGAGCAGTTCTTC.

This clone was seen only once. The J gene is TRBJ1-1, the V gene TRBV18; 7 bases map to TRBD1. The CDR3 is made up of 15 amino acids. Trimming removed 3 bases from V and 2 bases from J; junction bases left unmatched: 6. The V gene's germline CDR1 is KGHSH and CDR2 LQKENI. CDR3 DNA: TGTGCCAGCTCACCGGTGGGACAGCTAAACACTGAAGCTTTCTTT. Translated, it gives CASSPVGQLNTEAFF.